The clone carrying this T cell receptor (beta chain) appeared a few times. Its antigen is currently unknown. This sample was included in a study of cytomegalovirus exposure and HLA in healthy donors. The germline V gene encodes CDR1 ENHRY and CDR2 SYGVKD. Deletions cut 7 bases from V and 12 bases from J, with 25 bases between. The length of the CDR3 is 15 residues. Study results and limitations: Several of the most significant clusters appeared linked to common viral pathogens, based on a later analysis.

PCR employed 60 Vbeta and 13 Jbeta primers. Clones were read by immunoSEQ multiplex PCR, and TCRdb kept only the in-frame ones, dropping some. Here the sample spans some 140,000 clones, roughly three quarters being singletons. The source material was PBMCs. The genes are TRBV10-3 and TRBJ2-1; maybe TRBD1 (6 bases). The clonotype originates from a man aged 18 to 29 in good health and CMV-seronegative. This chain's CDR3 is CAIIFTGSINRGQFF. CDR3 DNA: TGTGCCATCATCTTCACAGGGTCCATTAACCGGGGGCAGTTCTTC.